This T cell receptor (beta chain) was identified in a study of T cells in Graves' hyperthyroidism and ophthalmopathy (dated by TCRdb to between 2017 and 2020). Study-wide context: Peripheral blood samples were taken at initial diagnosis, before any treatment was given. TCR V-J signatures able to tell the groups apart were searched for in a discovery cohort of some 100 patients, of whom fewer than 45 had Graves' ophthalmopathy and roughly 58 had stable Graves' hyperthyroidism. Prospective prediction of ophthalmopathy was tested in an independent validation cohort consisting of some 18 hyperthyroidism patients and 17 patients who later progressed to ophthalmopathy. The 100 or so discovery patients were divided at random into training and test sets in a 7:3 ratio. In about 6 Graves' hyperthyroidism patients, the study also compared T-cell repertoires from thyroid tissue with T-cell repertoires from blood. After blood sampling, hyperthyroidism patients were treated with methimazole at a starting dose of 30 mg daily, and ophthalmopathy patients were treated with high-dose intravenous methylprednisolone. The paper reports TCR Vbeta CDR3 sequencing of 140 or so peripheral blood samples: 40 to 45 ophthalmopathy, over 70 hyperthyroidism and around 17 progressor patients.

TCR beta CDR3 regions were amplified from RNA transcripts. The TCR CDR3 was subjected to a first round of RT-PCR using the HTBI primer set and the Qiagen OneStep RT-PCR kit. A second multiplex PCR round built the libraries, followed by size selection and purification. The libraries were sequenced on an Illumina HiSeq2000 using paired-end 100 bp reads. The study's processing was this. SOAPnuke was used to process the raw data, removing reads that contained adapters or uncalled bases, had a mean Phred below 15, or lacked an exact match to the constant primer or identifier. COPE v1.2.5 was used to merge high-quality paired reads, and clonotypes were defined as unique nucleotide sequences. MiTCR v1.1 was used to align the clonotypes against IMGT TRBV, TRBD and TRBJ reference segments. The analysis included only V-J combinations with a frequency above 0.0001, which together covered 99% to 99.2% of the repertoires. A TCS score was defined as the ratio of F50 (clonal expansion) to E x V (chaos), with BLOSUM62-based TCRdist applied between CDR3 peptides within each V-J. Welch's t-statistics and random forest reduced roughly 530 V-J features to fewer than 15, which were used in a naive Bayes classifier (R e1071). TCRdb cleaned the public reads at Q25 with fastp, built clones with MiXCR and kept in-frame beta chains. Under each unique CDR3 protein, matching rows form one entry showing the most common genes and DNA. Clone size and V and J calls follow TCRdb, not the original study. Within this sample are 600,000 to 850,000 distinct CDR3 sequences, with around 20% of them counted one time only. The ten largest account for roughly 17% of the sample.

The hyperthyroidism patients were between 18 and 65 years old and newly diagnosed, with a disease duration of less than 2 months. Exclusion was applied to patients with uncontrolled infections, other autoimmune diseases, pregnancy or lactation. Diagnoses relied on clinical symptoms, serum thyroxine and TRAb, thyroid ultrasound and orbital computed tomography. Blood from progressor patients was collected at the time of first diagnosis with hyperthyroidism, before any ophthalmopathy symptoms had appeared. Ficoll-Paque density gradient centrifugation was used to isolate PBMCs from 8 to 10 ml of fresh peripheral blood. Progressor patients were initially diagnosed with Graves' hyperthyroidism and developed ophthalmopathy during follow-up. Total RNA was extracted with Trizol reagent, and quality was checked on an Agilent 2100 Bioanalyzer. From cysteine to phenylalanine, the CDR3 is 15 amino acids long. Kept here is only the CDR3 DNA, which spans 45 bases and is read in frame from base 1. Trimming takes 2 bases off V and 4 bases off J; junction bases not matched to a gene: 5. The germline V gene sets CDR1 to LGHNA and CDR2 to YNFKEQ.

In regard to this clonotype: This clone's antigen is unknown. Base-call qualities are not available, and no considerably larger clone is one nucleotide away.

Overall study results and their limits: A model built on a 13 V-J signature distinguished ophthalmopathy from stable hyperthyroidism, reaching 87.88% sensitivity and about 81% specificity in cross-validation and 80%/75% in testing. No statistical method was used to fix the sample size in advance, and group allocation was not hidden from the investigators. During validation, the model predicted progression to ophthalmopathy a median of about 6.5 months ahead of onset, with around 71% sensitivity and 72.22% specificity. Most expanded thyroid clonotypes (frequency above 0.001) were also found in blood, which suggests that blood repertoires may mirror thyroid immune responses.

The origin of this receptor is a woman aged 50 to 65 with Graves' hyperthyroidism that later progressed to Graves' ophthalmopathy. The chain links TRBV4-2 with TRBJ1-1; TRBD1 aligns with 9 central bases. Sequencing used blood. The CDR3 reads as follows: CASSQPRDRVTEAFF. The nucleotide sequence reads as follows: TGTGCCAGCAGCCAACCTAGGGACAGGGTCACTGAAGCTTTCTTT.